The clone carrying this T cell receptor (beta chain) has only a few counts. Its antigen is not known. A junction end diverges from the germline sequence, so it may reflect a read error. These data originate in a study of CD8+CD57+ T cells in acquired aplastic anemia. Notes on the study in general: Between patients and controls, some 31 CD8+ CDR3 sequences were found in common.

The CDR3 is 9 amino acids. Germline-derived CDR1 and CDR2 are SQVTM and ANQGSEA. Those patients picked for sequencing had displayed CD8+CD57+ cell expansion on flow cytometry. Blood was sampled before the patients had received any therapy. Profiles of TCR beta VDJ and CDR3 were generated from a genomic DNA template. One entry per CDR3 protein, called by TCRdb with MiXCR from the reads. The sample contains approximately 190,000 distinct CDR3 sequences, roughly half of which appear only once. The rearrangement links TRBV29-1 to TRBJ1-1, with 10 bases lining up with TRBD1. The source is a human donor with aplastic anemia. What was sequenced was sorted CD4+, CD8+, or CD8+CD57+ T cells (not recorded which) from PBMCs. The CDR3 protein is CSVEGQGTF. In DNA, the CDR3 is TGCAGCGTTGAGGGACAGGGGACCTTT.